The clone carrying this TCR beta chain was seen just once. Its antigen is as yet unknown. Original analysis: In the immunoSEQ data, sequences were junction-only and lacked quality scores, so filtering differed. Only in-frame clones appear in the TCRdb table, and some are missing; sequencing was by immunoSEQ multiplex PCR. V, J and clone size are taken as reported in that table, and D and trimming were inferred from the DNA itself. The table has 2 million to 2.5 million clones, about 94% seen once. The source of the sample is a study of shared clonotypes between healthy human individuals. The CDR3 spans 19 residues. The J segment lost 0 bases and the V segment lost 5 bases, leaving 13 bases of the junction unmatched. CDR1 is SGHTA, CDR2 FQGNSA, per germline. Study conclusions and caveats: Sampling used blood alone; tissue repertoires probably differ.

The sample taken for sequencing was naive CD4+ T cells sorted from blood. Subset described: CD45RA+ positively selected. The TCR sequence derives from a man younger than 35 in good health. The chain joins TRBV7-2 to TRBJ2-5; 12 bases line up with TRBD2. CDR3 in DNA: TGTGCCAGCAGCAAAAGGACTAGCGGGGTACTTTGGTACCAAGAGACCCAGTACTTC. Protein sequence: CASSKRTSGVLWYQETQYF.